A selection of T cell receptor beta chains follows, all from one sample in a study of blood T cell repertoires in COVID-19. This table comes from immunoSEQ multiplex PCR, and its TCRdb copy is limited to in-frame clones, with some not included. The table includes fewer than 90,000 clones, approximately 71% detected once. Specimen: peripheral blood. Every receptor here comes from a woman in her 50s with acute or convalescent COVID-19. Each CDR3 is given without its conserved first and last residue. Fields, in order: J gene, V gene, CDR3 protein.

>TRBJ1-1|TRBV6-2/TRBV6-3
ASSHDSYTEAF
>TRBJ1-3|TRBV19
ASSISPTAGNTIY
>TRBJ1-6|TRBV28
ASRGTVGTGRPSYNSPLH
>TRBJ1-2|TRBV6-5
ASSVDPANYGYT
>TRBJ2-1|TRBV5-1
ASSLGASGGQEQF
>TRBJ1-2|TRBV2
ASWGRPYGYT
>TRBJ1-1|TRBV12-3/TRBV12-4
ASSLRTNTEAF
>TRBJ2-6|TRBV6-5
ASSWSSSGANVLT
>TRBJ2-4|TRBV28
ASSAGTGGPWED
>TRBJ1-4|TRBV18
ASSPQGATNEKLF
>TRBJ1-1|TRBV30
AWSGDSAAEAF
>TRBJ1-1|TRBV4-1
ASSQELWTVGTEAF
>TRBJ2-2|TRBV2
ASRIQGPTGELF
>TRBJ2-7|TRBV10-3
AISERLVDEQY
>TRBJ2-5|TRBV28
ASSSKETQY
>TRBJ1-5|TRBV2
ASSWQSNQPQH